This TCR beta chain emerged from a study of beta chain features in type 1 diabetes. One heparinised blood draw, averaging roughly 0.11 L, came from each donor. TCRB transcripts that were expressed got sequenced, as all of the isolated RNA had been reverse transcribed. Libraries were prepared by immunoSEQ multiplex PCR; TCRdb keeps only in-frame clonotypes and omits some of them. The profile shows under 400,000 clones, 14% of them singletons. Details on this clone: Likely a read error: the CDR3 ends without its conserved phenylalanine or tryptophan.

The V end was cut by 0 bases, the J end by 6 bases, with 6 bases between. This CDR3 spans 12 amino acids. The germline CDR1 and CDR2 sequences are SGHNT and YYREEE (reference sequence). The gene calls are TRBV5-4 and TRBJ1-1; no definite D call. The TCR comes from a man in his thirties or forties in good health. The sequenced sample was central memory CD4+ T cells from blood. The CDR3 sequence is CASSLDGAEAFS. The CDR3 DNA reads TGTGCCAGCAGCTTGGATGGGGCTGAAGCTTTCTCT.